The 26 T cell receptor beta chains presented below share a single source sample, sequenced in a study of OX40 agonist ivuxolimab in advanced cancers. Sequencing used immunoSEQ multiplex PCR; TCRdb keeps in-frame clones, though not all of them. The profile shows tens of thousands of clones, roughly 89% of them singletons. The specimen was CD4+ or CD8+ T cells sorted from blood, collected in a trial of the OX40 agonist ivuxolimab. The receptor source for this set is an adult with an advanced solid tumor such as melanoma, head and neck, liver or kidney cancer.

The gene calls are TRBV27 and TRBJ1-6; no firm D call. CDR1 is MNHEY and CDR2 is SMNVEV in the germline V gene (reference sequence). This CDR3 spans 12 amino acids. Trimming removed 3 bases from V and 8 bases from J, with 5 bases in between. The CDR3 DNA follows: TGTGCCAGCAGTTTCCCTGATTCACCCCTCCACTTT. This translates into CASSFPDSPLHF.

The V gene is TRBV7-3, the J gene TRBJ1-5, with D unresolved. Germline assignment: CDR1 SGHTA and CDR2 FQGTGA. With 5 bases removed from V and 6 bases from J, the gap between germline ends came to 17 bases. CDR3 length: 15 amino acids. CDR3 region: CASSAGAREGQPQHF. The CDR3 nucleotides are TGTGCCAGCAGCGCAGGTGCGAGGGAGGGTCAGCCCCAGCATTTT. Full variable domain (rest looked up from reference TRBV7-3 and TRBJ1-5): GAGVSQTPSNKVTEKGKYVELRCDPISGHTALYWYRQSLGQGPEFLIYFQGTGAADDSGLPNDRFFAVRPEGSVSTLKIQRTERGDSAVYLCASSAGAREGQPQHFGDGTRLSIL.

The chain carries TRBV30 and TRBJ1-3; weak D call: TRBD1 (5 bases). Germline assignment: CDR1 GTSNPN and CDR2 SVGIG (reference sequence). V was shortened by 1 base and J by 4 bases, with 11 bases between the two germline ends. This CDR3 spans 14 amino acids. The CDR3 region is CAWSEGFIGNTIYF. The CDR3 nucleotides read TGTGCCTGGAGTGAGGGGTTCATAGGAAACACCATATATTTT.

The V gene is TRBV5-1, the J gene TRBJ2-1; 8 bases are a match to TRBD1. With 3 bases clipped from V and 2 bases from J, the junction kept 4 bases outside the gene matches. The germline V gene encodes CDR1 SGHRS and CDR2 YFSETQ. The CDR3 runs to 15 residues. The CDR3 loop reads CASSSRGQTYNEQFF. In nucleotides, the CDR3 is TGCGCCAGCAGCTCCAGGGGGCAGACCTACAATGAGCAGTTCTTC.

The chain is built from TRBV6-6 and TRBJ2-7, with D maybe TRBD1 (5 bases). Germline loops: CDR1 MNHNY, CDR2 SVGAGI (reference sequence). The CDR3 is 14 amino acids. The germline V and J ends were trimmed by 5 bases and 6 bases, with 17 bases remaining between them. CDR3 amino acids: CASSRGPVSAEQYF. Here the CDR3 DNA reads TGTGCCAGCAGTAGGGGCCCGGTGAGCGCCGAGCAGTACTTC.

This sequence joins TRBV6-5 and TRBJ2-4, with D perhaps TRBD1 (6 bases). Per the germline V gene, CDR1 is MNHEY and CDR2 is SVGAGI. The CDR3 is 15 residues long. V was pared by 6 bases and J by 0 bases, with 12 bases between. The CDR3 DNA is TGTGCCAGCAGCTCGACAGGTCTAGCCAAAAACATTCAGTACTTC. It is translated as CASSSTGLAKNIQYF.

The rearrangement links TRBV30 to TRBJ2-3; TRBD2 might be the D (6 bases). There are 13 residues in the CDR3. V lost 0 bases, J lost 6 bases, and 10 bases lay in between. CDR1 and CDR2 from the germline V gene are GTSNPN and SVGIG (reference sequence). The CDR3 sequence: CAWSVRRADTQYF. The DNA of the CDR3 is TGTGCCTGGAGTGTACGGAGGGCGGATACGCAGTATTTT.

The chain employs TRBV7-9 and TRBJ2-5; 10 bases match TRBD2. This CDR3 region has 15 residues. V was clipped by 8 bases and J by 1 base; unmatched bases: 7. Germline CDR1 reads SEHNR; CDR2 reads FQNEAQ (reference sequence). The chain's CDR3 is CASASGGAVQETQYF. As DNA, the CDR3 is TGTGCCAGCGCGAGCGGGGGGGCCGTCCAAGAGACCCAGTACTTC.

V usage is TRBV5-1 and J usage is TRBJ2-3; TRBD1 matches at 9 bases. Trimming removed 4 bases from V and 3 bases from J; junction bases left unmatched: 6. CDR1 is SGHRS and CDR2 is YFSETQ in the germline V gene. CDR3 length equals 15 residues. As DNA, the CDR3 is TGCGCCAGCAGCGCACGAGGGACAGGGACAGATACGCAGTATTTT. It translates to CASSARGTGTDTQYF. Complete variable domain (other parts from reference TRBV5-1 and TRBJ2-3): KAGVTQTPRYLIKTRGQQVTLSCSPISGHRSVSWYQQTPGQGLQFLFEYFSETQRNKGNFPGRFSGRQFSNSRSEMNVSTLELGDSALYLCASSARGTGTDTQYFGPGTRLTVL.

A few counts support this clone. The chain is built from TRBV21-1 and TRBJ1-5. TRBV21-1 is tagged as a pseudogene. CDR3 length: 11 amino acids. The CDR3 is CATRTLRPQHF. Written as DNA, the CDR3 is TGTGCCACCAGGACTTTAAGACCCCAGCATTTT.

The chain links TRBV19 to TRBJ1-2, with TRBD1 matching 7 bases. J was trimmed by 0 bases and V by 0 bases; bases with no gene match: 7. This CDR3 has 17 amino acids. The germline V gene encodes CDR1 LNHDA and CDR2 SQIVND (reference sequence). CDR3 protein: CASSIDGTASANYGYTF. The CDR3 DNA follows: TGTGCCAGTAGTATAGATGGGACAGCCTCCGCTAACTATGGCTACACCTTC.

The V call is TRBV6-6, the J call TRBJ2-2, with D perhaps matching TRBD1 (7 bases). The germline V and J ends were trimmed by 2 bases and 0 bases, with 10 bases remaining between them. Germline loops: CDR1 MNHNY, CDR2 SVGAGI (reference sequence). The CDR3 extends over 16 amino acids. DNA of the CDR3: TGTGCCAGCAGTTACGGGGGGACAGCGAACACCGGGGAGCTGTTTTTT. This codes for CASSYGGTANTGELFF.

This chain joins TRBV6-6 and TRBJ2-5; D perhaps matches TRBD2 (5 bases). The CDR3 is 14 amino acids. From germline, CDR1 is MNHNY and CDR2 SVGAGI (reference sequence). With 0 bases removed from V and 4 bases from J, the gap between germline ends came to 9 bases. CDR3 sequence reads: CASSYSRDSETQYF. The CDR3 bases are TGTGCCAGCAGTTACTCGAGGGATTCAGAGACCCAGTACTTC.

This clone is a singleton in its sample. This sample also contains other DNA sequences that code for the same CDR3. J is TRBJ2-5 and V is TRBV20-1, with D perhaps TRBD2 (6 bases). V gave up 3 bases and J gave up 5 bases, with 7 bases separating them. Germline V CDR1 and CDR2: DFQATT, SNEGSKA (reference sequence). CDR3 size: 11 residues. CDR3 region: CSASLAETQYF. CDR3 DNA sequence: TGCAGTGCTAGCCTAGCGGAGACCCAGTACTTC.

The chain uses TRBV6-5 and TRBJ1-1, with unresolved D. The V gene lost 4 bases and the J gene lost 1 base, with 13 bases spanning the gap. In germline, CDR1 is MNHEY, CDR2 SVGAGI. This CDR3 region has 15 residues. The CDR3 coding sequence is TGTGCCAGCAGTTTCCCGGACGGAAGGAACACTGAAGCTTTCTTT. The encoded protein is CASSFPDGRNTEAFF.

The CDR3 region is CASSDQRGLGETQYF. The DNA of the CDR3 is TGTGCCAGCAGTGACCAACGGGGGCTAGGAGAGACCCAGTACTTC. The rearrangement joins TRBV2 to TRBJ2-5; D may correspond to TRBD1 or TRBD2 (6 bases each). CDR1 SNHLY and CDR2 FYNNEI come from the germline V gene. Trimming took off 3 bases at V and 4 bases at J, with 15 bases between the two ends. This CDR3 region has 15 residues.

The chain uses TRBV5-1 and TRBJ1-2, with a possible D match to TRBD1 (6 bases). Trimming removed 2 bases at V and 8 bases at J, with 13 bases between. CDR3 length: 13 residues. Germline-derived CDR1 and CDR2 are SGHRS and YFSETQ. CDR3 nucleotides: TGCGCCAGCAGCTTACAGGGACATGACGGCTACACCTTC. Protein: CASSLQGHDGYTF.

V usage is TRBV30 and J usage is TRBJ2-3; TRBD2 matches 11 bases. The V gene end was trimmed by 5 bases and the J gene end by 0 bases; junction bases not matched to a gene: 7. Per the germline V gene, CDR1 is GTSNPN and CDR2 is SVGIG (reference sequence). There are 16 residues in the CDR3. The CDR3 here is CAWGDWTSGSTDTQYF. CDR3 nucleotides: TGTGCCTGGGGTGACTGGACTAGCGGGAGCACAGATACGCAGTATTTT. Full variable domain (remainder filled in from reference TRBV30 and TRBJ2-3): SQTIHQWPATLVQPVGSPLSLECTVEGTSNPNLYWYRQAAGRGLQLLFYSVGIGQISSEVPQNLSASRPQDRQFILSSKKLLLSDSGFYLCAWGDWTSGSTDTQYFGPGTRLTVL.

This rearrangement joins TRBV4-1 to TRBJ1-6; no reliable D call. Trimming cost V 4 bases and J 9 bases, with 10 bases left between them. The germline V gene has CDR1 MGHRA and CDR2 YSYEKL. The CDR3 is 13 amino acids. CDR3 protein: CASSPPLVSPLHF. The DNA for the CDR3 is TGCGCCAGCAGCCCCCCCCTCGTTTCACCCCTCCACTTT.

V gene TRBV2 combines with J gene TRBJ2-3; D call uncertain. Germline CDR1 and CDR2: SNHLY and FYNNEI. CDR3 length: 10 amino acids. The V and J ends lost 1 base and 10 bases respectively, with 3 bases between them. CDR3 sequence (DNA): TGTGCCAGCAGTGAAGTCCCGCAGTATTTT. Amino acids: CASSEVPQYF. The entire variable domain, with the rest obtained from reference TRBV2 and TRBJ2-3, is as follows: EPEVTQTPSHQVTQMGQEVILRCVPISNHLYFYWYRQILGQKVEFLVSFYNNEISEKSEIFDDQFSVERPDGSNFTLKIRSTKLEDSAMYFCASSEVPQYFGPGTRLTVL.

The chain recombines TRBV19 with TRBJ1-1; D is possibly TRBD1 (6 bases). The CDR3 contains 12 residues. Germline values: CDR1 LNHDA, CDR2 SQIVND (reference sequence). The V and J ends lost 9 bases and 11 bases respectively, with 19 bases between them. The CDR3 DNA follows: TGTGCCAGCCGGGCTCCTAACAGGGAGGCTTTCTTT. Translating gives CASRAPNREAFF.

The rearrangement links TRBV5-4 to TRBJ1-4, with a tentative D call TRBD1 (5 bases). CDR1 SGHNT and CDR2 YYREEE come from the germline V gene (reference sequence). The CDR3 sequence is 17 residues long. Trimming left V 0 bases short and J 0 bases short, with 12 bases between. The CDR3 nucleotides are TGTGCCAGCAGCTTGGGTGGGGCCCGGGCAACTAATGAAAAACTGTTTTTT. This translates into CASSLGGARATNEKLFF.

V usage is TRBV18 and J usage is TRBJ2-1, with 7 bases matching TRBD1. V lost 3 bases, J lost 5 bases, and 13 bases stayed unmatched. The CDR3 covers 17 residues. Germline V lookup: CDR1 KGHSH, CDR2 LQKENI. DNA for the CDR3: TGTGCCAGCTCACCCGGCCTTACAGGGGTAACCCACAATGAGCAGTTCTTC. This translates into CASSPGLTGVTHNEQFF.

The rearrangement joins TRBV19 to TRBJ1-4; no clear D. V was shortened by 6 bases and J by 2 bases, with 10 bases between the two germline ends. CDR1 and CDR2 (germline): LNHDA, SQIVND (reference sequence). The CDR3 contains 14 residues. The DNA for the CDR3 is TGTGCCAGTAGGGGAGACGATACTAATGAAAAACTGTTTTTT. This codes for CASRGDDTNEKLFF.

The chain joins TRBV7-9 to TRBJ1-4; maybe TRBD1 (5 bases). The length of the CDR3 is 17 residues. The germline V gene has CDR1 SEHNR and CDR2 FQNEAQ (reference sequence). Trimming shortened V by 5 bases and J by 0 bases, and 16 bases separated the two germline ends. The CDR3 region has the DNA TGTGCCAGCAGCCTCGTGGTTTGGGGCGCAACTAATGAAAAACTGTTTTTT. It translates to CASSLVVWGATNEKLFF.

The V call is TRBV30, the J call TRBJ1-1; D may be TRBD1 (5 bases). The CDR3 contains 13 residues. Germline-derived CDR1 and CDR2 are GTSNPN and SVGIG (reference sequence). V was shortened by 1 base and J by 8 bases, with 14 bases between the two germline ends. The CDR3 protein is CAWSATDRGEAFF. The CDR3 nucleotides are TGTGCCTGGAGTGCCACTGACAGAGGGGAAGCTTTCTTT.